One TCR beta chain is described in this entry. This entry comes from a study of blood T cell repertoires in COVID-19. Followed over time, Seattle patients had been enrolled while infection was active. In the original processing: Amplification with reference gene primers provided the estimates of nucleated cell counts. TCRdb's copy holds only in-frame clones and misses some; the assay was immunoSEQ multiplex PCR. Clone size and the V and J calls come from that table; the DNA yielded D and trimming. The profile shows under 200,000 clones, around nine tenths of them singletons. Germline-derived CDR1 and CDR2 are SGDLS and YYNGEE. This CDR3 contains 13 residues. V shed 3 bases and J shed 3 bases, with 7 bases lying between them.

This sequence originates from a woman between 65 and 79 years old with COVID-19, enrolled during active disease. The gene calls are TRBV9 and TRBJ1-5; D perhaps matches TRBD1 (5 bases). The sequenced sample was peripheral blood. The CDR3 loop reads CASSEGVNQPQHF. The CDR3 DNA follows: TGTGCCAGCAGCGAAGGGGTCAATCAGCCCCAGCATTTT.